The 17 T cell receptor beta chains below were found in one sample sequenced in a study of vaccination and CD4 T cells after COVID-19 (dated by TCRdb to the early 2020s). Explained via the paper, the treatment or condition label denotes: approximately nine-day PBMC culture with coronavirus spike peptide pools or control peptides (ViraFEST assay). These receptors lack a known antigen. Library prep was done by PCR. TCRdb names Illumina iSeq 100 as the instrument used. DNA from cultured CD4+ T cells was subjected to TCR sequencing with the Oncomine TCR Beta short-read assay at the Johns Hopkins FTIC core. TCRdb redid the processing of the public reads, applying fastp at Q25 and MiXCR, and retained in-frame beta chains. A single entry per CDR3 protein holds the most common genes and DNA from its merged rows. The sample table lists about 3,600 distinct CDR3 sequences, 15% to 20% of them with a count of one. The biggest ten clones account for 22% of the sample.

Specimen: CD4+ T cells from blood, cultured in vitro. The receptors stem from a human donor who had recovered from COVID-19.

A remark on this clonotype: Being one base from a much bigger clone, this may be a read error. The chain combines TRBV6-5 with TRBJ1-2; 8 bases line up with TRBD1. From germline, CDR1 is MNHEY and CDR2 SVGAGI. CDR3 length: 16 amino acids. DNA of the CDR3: TGTGCCAGCAGTTACTCTGGGGCAGGGGGCTCCTATGGCTACGCCTTC. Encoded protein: CASSYSGAGGSYGYAF.

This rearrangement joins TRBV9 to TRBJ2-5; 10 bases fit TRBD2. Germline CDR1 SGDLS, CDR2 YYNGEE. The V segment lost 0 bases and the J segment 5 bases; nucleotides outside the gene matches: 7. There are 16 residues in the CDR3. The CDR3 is CASSVGSLAGVETQYF. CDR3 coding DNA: TGTGCCAGCAGCGTAGGGTCTCTAGCGGGGGTGGAGACCCAGTACTTC.

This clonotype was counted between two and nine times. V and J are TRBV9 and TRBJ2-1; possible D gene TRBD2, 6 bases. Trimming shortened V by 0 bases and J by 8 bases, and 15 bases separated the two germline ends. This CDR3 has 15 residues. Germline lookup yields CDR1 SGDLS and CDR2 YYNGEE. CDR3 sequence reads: CASSVDAGSVDEQFF. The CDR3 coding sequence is TGTGCCAGCAGCGTAGACGCGGGGTCGGTCGATGAGCAGTTCTTC. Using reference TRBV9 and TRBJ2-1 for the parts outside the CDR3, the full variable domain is DSGVTQTPKHLITATGQRVTLRCSPRSGDLSVYWYQQSLDQGLQFLIQYYNGEERAKGNILERFSAQQFPDLHSELNLSSLELGDSALYFCASSVDAGSVDEQFFGPGTRLTVL.

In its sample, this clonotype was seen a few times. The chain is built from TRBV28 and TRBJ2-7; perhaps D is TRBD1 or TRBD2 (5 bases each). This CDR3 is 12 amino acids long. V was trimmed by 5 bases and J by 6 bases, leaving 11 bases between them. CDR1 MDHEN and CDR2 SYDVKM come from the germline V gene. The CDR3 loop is CASSPDSGEQYF. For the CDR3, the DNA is TGTGCCAGCAGTCCAGACAGCGGCGAGCAGTACTTC.

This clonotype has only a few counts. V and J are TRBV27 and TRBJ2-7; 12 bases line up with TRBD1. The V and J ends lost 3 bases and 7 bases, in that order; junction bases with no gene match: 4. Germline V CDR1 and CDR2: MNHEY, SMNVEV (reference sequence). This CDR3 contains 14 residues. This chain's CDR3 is CASSLGQGAEEQYF. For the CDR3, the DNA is TGTGCCAGCAGTTTGGGACAGGGGGCAGAAGAGCAGTACTTC.

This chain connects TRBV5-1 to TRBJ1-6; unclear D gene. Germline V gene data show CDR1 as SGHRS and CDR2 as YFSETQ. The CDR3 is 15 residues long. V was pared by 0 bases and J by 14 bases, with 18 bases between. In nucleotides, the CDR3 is TGCGCCAGCAGCTTGGCCAGGAGTTCTGATTCTTCCCTCCACTTT. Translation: CASSLARSSDSSLHF.

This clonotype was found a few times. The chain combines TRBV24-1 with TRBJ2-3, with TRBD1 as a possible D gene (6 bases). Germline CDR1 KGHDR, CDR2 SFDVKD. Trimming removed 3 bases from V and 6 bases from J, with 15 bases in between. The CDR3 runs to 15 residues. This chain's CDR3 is CATSDNRGTRDTQYF. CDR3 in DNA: TGTGCCACCAGTGATAATAGGGGGACGAGGGATACGCAGTATTTT.

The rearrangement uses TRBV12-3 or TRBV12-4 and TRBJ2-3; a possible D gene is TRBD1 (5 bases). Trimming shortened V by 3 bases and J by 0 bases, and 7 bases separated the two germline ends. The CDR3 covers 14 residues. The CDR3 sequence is CASSLGLSTDTQYF. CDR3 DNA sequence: TGTGCCAGCAGTTTGGGGCTAAGCACAGATACGCAGTATTTT.

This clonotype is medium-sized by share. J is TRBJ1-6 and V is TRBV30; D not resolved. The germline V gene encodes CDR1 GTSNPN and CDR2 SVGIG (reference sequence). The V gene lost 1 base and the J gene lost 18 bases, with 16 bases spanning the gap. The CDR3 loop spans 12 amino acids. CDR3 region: CAWSASPGIAHF. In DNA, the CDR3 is TGTGCCTGGAGTGCATCACCGGGGATCGCCCACTTT.

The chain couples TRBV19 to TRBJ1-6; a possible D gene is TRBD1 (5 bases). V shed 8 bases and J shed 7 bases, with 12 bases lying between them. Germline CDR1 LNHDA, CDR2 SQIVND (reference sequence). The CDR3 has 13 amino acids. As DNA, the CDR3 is TGTGCCAGTTTACCGGGGCCAAATTCACCCCTCCACTTT. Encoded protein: CASLPGPNSPLHF.

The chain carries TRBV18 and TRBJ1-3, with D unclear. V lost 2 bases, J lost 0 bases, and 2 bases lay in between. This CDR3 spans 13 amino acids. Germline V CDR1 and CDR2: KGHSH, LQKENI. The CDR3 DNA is TGTGCCAGCTCACCAGACTCTGGAAACACCATATATTTT. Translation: CASSPDSGNTIYF.

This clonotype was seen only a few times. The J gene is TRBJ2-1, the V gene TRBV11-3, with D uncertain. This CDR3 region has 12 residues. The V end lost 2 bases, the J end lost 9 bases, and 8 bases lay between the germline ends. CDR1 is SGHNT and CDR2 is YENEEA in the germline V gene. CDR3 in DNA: TGTGCCAGCAGCTTACCTGTGGGTGAGCAGTTCTTC. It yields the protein CASSLPVGEQFF.

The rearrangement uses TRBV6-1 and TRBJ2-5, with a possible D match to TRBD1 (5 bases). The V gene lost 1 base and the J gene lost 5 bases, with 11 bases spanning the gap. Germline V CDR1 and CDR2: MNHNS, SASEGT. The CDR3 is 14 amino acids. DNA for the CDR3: TGTGCCAGCAGTGAAGGGGGCTTGAGGGAGACCCAGTACTTC. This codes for CASSEGGLRETQYF.

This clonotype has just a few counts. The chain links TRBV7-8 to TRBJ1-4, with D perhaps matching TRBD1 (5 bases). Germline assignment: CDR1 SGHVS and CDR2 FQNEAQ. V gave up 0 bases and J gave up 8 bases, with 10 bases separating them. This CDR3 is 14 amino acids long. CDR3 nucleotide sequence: TGTGCCAGCAGCTTAGCAGGGCGGGGCGAAAAACTGTTTTTT. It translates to CASSLAGRGEKLFF. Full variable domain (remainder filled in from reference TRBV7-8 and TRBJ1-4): GAGVSQSPRYKVAKRGQDVALRCDPISGHVSLFWYQQALGQGPEFLTYFQNEAQLDKSGLPSDRFFAERPEGSVSTLKIQRTQQEDSAVYLCASSLAGRGEKLFFGSGTQLSVL.

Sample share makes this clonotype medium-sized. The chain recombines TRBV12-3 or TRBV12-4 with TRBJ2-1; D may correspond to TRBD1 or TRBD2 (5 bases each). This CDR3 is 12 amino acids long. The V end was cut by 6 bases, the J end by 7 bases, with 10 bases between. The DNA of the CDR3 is TGTGCCAGCAGCCCTGAGGGGAATGAGCAGTTCTTC. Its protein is CASSPEGNEQFF.

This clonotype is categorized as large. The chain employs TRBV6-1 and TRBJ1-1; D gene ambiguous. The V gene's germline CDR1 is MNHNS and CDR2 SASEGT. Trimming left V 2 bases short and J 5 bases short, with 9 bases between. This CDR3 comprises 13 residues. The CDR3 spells CASSELGITEAFF. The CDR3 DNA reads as TGTGCCAGCAGTGAATTAGGGATAACTGAAGCTTTCTTT.

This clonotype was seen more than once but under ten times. The CDR3 nucleotides are TGTGCCAGCACCAGACAGGGGGCCAAAAACATTCAGTACTTC. Its protein product is CASTRQGAKNIQYF. This chain links TRBV6-1 with TRBJ2-4, with TRBD1 matching 8 bases. J gave up 1 base and V 7 bases, and 3 bases lay outside the gene matches. The germline gives CDR1 MNHNS, CDR2 SASEGT. The length of the CDR3 is 14 residues.